The present T cell receptor (beta chain) was sequenced within a study of T cell repertoires in ileal Crohn's disease. Study-level background: Biopsies of the neoterminal ileum at postoperative colonoscopy form M6 samples.

The time point: neoterminal ileum biopsy at postoperative endoscopy, about 6 months after surgery. Study-wide results and caveats: All patients with clonality above 26.8% had endoscopic recurrence. Endoscopy was done a median around seven months after surgery.

Germline assignment: CDR1 SGHDT and CDR2 YYEEEE. The CDR3 has 19 amino acids. TCRB immunosequencing input was roughly 500 nanograms of biopsy DNA per sample. The method was immunoSEQ multiplex PCR; TCRdb's version includes in-frame clones alone and lacks a portion of them. The table includes 15,000 to 20,000 clones, over 60% detected once. Turning to this clone: Its matching antigen is unknown. Germline and junction disagree at one end, which may indicate a read error. The sample carries other DNA sequences with the same CDR3.

The TCR sequence derives from an adult with Crohn's disease. Source material: ileal tissue. V is TRBV5-6 and J is TRBJ1-6, with TRBD1 matching over 10 bases. The CDR3 nucleotides are TGTGCCAGCAGCTCAGGGACAGGGGACGATCAATCCTATTATTCACCCCTCCACTTT. It is translated as CASSSGTGDDQSYYSPLHF. Using reference TRBV5-6 and TRBJ1-6 for the parts outside the CDR3, the full variable domain is DAGVTQSPTHLIKTRGQQVTLRCSPKSGHDTVSWYQQALGQGPQFIFQYYEEEERQRGNFPDRFSGHQFPNYSSELNVNALLLGDSALYLCASSSGTGDDQSYYSPLHFGNGTRLTVT.